This T cell receptor beta chain originates from a study of T cell changes during pregnancy in multiple sclerosis. Here immunoSEQ multiplex PCR was the method, and the copy in TCRdb shows in-frame clones only, minus some. The top ten hold about a sixth of the sample, which has 15,000 to 17,000 clones, about 83% seen once. This CDR3 contains 12 residues. Trimming took off 4 bases at V and 6 bases at J, with 10 bases between the two ends. From germline, CDR1 is SGHNT and CDR2 YYREEE (reference sequence). Material: CD8+ T cells from peripheral blood mononuclear cells, obtained after pregnancy. The origin of this receptor is a female donor in good health, enrolled as a control in a pregnancy study. V is TRBV5-4 and J is TRBJ1-1; weak D call: TRBD1 (6 bases). In nucleotides, the CDR3 is TGTGCCAGCAGCCCGACAGGCCCTGAAGCTTTCTTT. This sequence encodes CASSPTGPEAFF.